The T cell receptor beta chain under discussion was sequenced for a study of T cell responses to AZD1222 COVID-19 vaccine. Findings of the study overall: Repertoires were obtained solely post-peak T cell response. The sample set comprised mostly white British donors with more females, and clonal diversity was possibly underestimated. Breadth and depth of Spike-specific TCRs rose after two AZD1222 doses.

This CDR3 has 14 amino acids. V gave up 0 bases and J gave up 6 bases, with 11 bases separating them. CDR1 and CDR2 (germline): MNHNS, SASEGT. Details on this clone: Its antigen is as yet unknown.

The method was immunoSEQ multiplex PCR; TCRdb's version includes in-frame clones alone and lacks a portion of them. The sample has 150,000 or so clones, 90% to 95% seen once; the top ten hold roughly 5.5%. The clonotype comes from an adult in good health. Material: peripheral blood, obtained on day 0 of AZD1222 vaccination. This chain uses TRBV6-1 with TRBJ1-1; D may be TRBD1 (6 bases). This CDR3 reads CASSEAVGGAEAFF. Written as DNA, the CDR3 is TGTGCCAGCAGTGAAGCGGTAGGGGGAGCTGAAGCTTTCTTT.